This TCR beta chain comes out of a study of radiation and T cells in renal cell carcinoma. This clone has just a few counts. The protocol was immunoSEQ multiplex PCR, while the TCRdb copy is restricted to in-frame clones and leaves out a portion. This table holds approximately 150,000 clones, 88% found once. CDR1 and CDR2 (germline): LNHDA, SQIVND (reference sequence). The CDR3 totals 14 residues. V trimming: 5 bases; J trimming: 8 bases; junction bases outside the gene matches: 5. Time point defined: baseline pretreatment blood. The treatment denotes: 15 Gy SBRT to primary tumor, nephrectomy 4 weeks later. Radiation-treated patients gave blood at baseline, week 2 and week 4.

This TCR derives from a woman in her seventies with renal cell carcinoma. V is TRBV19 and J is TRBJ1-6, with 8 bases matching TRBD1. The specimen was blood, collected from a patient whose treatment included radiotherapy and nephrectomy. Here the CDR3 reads CASSYGQGYSPLHF. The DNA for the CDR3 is TGTGCCAGTAGTTACGGACAGGGCTATTCACCCCTCCACTTT.